This T cell receptor (beta chain) was observed in a study of cytomegalovirus exposure and HLA in healthy donors. Study-level background: The same platform used for the 650 to 850 first-cohort repertoires was also used for the 100 to 150 validation repertoires, as a later analysis reported.

This CDR3 has 15 residues. Trimming removed 4 bases from V and 3 bases from J, with 15 bases in between. Germline V gene data show CDR1 as MGHDK and CDR2 as SYGVNS. An approximately 120-subject validation cohort, separate from the approximately 610-subject first cohort, supplied the donors. On this clone itself: Its matching antigen is unknown.

Study results and caveats: As was reported, the classifier diagnosed cytomegalovirus status with high specificity and sensitivity. Cytomegalovirus-associated TCR beta chains were listed, numbering 150 to 200.

The data were produced by immunoSEQ multiplex PCR, yet TCRdb's version contains in-frame clones alone and is incomplete. The table lists roughly 65,000 clones, 80% to 95% of them singletons, with approximately 5% in the top ten. The sequencing input was PBMCs. This sequence joins TRBV25-1 and TRBJ1-1; tentative D call: TRBD1 (5 bases). The receptor comes from a man younger than 35 in good health and CMV-seropositive. CDR3 sequence reads: CASSVRATGDTEAFF. CDR3 DNA sequence: TGTGCCAGCAGTGTAAGGGCAACGGGGGACACTGAAGCTTTCTTT.